This T cell receptor beta chain stems from a study of blood T cells in healthy people across ages. This clonotype occurred many times. The V and J ends lost 1 base and 4 bases, in that order; junction bases with no gene match: 14. Per the germline V gene, CDR1 is LGHNA and CDR2 is YSLEER. The CDR3 covers 20 residues. Samples each had at least 5.5 micrograms of total RNA extracted. A second roughly 7 to 12 cycle PCR used barcoded and J-beta primers. Tags on each cDNA molecule came from a template-switch adaptor with 12 random nucleotides. TCRdb itself ran the 5' RACE reads through MiXCR, one entry per CDR3 protein. Here the sample spans 1.5 million to 2 million distinct CDR3 sequences, roughly 27% being singletons.

The gene calls are TRBV4-3 and TRBJ2-6; TRBD2 agrees at 9 bases. Sequenced input: blood. The receptor's source is a woman aged 25 to 39 in good health. Here the CDR3 reads CASSQGGLAGVAAGANVLTF. The CDR3 coding sequence is TGCGCCAGCAGCCAAGGGGGACTAGCTGGAGTGGCGGCCGGGGCCAACGTCCTGACTTTC.